A selection of T cell receptor beta chains follows, all from one sample in a study of T cells expressing NK-cell markers. TCRdb re-called the 5' RACE reads; one entry per CDR3 protein, DNA not given. The sample spans a few hundred thousand distinct CDR3 sequences; the ten largest clones claim over 4%. Sample: blood T cells: a sorted CD56 or NKG2C T cell subset, CD4+ or CD8+ T cells, or bulk PBMC T cells (not recorded which). The receptors here all came from a man aged 18 to 70 in good health. Each CDR3 is given with its conserved first and last residue. Each record gives: V gene, J gene, CDR3 protein.

TRBV9	TRBJ1-2	CASSPPGTVYGYTF
TRBV7-2	TRBJ2-7	CASSYRGGRGGSYEQYF
TRBV5-1	TRBJ2-1	CASSSSGVRPYNEQFF
TRBV5-1	TRBJ1-1	CASSLGTGGVLMNTEAFF
TRBV11-3	TRBJ2-1	CASSIGRGGRHEQFF
TRBV20-1	TRBJ2-7	CSASSGGSSYEQYF
TRBV3-1	TRBJ2-7	CASSLEYRTTDYEQYF
TRBV7-9	TRBJ2-1	CASSLALGHGNNEQFF
TRBV7-2	TRBJ2-4	CASTVAGSKNIQYF
TRBV29-1	TRBJ2-1	CSVAGVQNSYNEQFF
TRBV9	TRBJ2-1	CASSRLGANEQFF
TRBV7-2	TRBJ1-1	CASSLATYDRENTEAFF